This is a list of T cell receptor beta chains from one sample in a study of monozygotic twins with inflammatory bowel disease. TCRdb re-called the 5' RACE reads; every CDR3 protein appears as one record, without DNA. This table lists some 440,000 distinct CDR3 sequences. Sequenced sample: blood. The source is a human donor with ulcerative colitis or Crohn's disease, or a healthy co-twin of an affected twin (not recorded which). Each CDR3 is given with its conserved first and last residue.

j_call | v_call | cdr3_aa
TRBJ2-1 | TRBV7-2 | CASSLARGLAGGYNEQFF
TRBJ2-2 | TRBV7-3 | CASSPTSGVNTGGLFF
TRBJ1-2 | TRBV7-7 | CASSPIGAGNYGYTF
TRBJ1-3 | TRBV3-1 | CASSHISGNTIYF
TRBJ2-1 | TRBV7-2 | CASMNSLAGAYNEQFF
TRBJ2-7 | TRBV20-1 | CSASSGALEQYF
TRBJ2-7 | TRBV4-1 | CASSQGAGDPYEQYF
TRBJ1-5 | TRBV6-5 | CASSWDNSAGGNQPQHF
TRBJ2-1 | TRBV20-1 | CSARDRKSGKDYNEQFF
TRBJ2-1 | TRBV6-5 | CASSYSGGVRQGLAHEQFF
TRBJ2-2 | TRBV3-1 | CASSQAGRTGELFF
TRBJ1-1 | TRBV2 | CASSEGWGPNTEAFF
TRBJ2-2 | TRBV10-3 | CAISVTSGETGELFF
TRBJ2-3 | TRBV10-3 | CAISASSVTSTDTQYF
TRBJ2-3 | TRBV1 | CTSSQAPQVYMGTDTQYF
TRBJ2-5 | TRBV7-7 | CASSEDTAETQYF
TRBJ2-2 | TRBV28 | CASSARTIRTGELFF
TRBJ1-2 | TRBV6-5 | CASSSTGQGARGYTF
TRBJ1-2 | TRBV7-3 | CASSLGQGANYGYTF